Detailed here is one TCR beta chain. Researchers prepared the TCRbeta library using unique molecular identifiers, the study reports. Via MiXCR, TCRdb re-called the PCR reads, giving one row per CDR3 protein. The sample consists of around 94,000 distinct CDR3 sequences, over 6% of them appearing once. This record belongs to a study of T-cell reconstitution after alpha-beta-depleted transplantation in children. This receptor was taken from a boy aged 2 to 10 with acute lymphoblastic leukemia, due to receive a stem cell transplant. The specimen was PBMCs, collected before TCRalphabeta/CD19-depleted stem cell transplant.

This CDR3 is CASRRPGLAGLTQETQYF. The CDR3 region has the DNA TGTGCCAGCAGACGACCGGGACTAGCGGGGCTAACCCAAGAGACCCAGTACTTC. The chain combines TRBV6-1 with TRBJ2-5; 13 bases fit TRBD2. The CDR3 is 18 residues long. CDR1 is MNHNS, CDR2 SASEGT, per germline. V lost 6 bases and J lost 1; bases outside the gene matches: 11.